Following are 16 T cell receptor beta chains from one sample sequenced in a study of metastatic and nonmetastatic thyroid tumors. Not a single patient had been given any form of treatment at any point before undergoing thyroid surgery. TCRdb reprocessed the PCR reads using MiXCR. Of about 69,000 clones in the sample, around 14% were seen once. The source material was blood. All receptors derive from a male donor with papillary thyroid cancer or a benign thyroid nodule (not recorded which). Some clones in this sample may be carry-over from other donors' samples.

This clone was counted ten times or more. The chain recombines TRBV3-1 with TRBJ2-7; TRBD1 aligns across 7 bases. This CDR3 region has 13 residues. J was trimmed by 5 bases and V by 4 bases; bases with no gene match: 5. Germline lookup yields CDR1 LGHDT and CDR2 YNNKEL (reference sequence). CDR3 DNA sequence: TGTGCCAGCAGCCGCAGACAGGGCAACGAGCAGTACTTC. This translates into CASSRRQGNEQYF.

Many counts were recorded for this clone. The CDR3 DNA sequence: TGTGCCAGCAGCCAAGGGGTCTACAGCCCAGATACGCAGTATTTT. Protein product: CASSQGVYSPDTQYF. This chain uses TRBV14 with TRBJ2-3; D uncertain. V lost 1 base and J 4 bases, leaving 12 bases between the germline ends. The CDR3 is made up of 15 amino acids. Germline CDR1 and CDR2: SGHDN and FVKESK.

Many counts were recorded for this clone. The chain joins TRBV28 to TRBJ2-1, with 14 bases that match TRBD2. The germline CDR1 and CDR2 sequences are MDHEN and SYDVKM. The length of the CDR3 is 18 residues. V lost 5 bases, J lost 8 bases, and 14 bases stayed unmatched. This chain's CDR3 is CASSLTPGTSGSGDEQFF. The DNA of the CDR3 is TGTGCCAGCAGTCTAACTCCCGGGACTAGCGGGAGTGGGGATGAGCAGTTCTTC.

This clone was recorded many times. V gene TRBV14 combines with J gene TRBJ2-3; TRBD1 matches at 8 bases. V was pared by 2 bases and J by 4 bases, with 8 bases of the junction left unmatched. Per the germline V gene, CDR1 is SGHDN and CDR2 is FVKESK. This CDR3 contains 16 residues. For the CDR3, the DNA is TGTGCCAGCAGCCAACAGGGGGCGTTTTTCCCAGATACGCAGTATTTT. Its protein product is CASSQQGAFFPDTQYF. Variable domain in full (rest from reference TRBV14 and TRBJ2-3): EAGVTQFPSHSVIEKGQTVTLRCDPISGHDNLYWYRRVMGKEIKFLLHFVKESKQDESGMPNNRFLAERTGGTYSTLKVQPAELEDSGVYFCASSQQGAFFPDTQYFGPGTRLTVL.

Many counts were recorded for this clone. This chain joins TRBV27 and TRBJ1-1; D not certain. Trimming took 2 bases from V and 2 from J, leaving 6 bases between them. Germline V lookup: CDR1 MNHEY, CDR2 SMNVEV (reference sequence). The length of the CDR3 is 13 residues. Here the CDR3 reads CASSLNTNTEAFF. The CDR3 region has the DNA TGTGCCAGCAGTTTAAACACAAACACTGAAGCTTTCTTT.

This clone was observed at least ten times. The J gene is TRBJ1-1, the V gene TRBV6-5; no clear D gene. V was cut by 0 bases and J by 8 bases, with 7 bases left in between. There are 12 residues in the CDR3. CDR1 and CDR2 from the germline V gene are MNHEY and SVGAGI. The CDR3 region is CASSYSGREAFF. The DNA of the CDR3 is TGTGCCAGCAGTTACTCGGGGAGGGAAGCTTTCTTT.

In this sample, this clone turned up many times. V gene TRBV30 combines with J gene TRBJ1-3, with 10 positions matching TRBD1. Trimming cost V 1 base and J 0 bases; bases outside gene matches: 9. Germline CDR1 reads GTSNPN; CDR2 reads SVGIG (reference sequence). CDR3 length: 18 amino acids. As DNA, the CDR3 is TGTGCCTGGAGTGAAAACGGGACAGGGGACCTCTCTGGAAACACCATATATTTT. Protein sequence: CAWSENGTGDLSGNTIYF. Full variable domain (remainder filled in from reference TRBV30 and TRBJ1-3): SQTIHQWPATLVQPVGSPLSLECTVEGTSNPNLYWYRQAAGRGLQLLFYSVGIGQISSEVPQNLSASRPQDRQFILSSKKLLLSDSGFYLCAWSENGTGDLSGNTIYFGEGSWLTVV.

The chain combines TRBV12-3 or TRBV12-4 with TRBJ2-1, with 12 bases lining up with TRBD2. V lost 6 bases to trimming and J lost 10 bases; unmatched junction nucleotides: 7. This CDR3 has 14 residues. The CDR3 reads CASRASGRAAEQFF. The CDR3 nucleotides read TGTGCCAGCAGAGCTAGCGGGAGGGCGGCCGAGCAGTTCTTC.

With respect to this clone: A much larger clonotype is one base distant, so this may be a read error. The CDR3 coding sequence is TGTGCCATGGGTTACGAGCAGTACTTC. It codes for CAMGYEQYF. V is TRBV6-2 or TRBV6-3 and J is TRBJ2-7; no firm D call. CDR1 is MNHEY, CDR2 SVGEGT, per germline. The CDR3 has 9 residues. Deletions cut 10 bases from V and 4 bases from J, with 5 bases between.

This clone was observed at least ten times. This chain connects TRBV7-8 to TRBJ2-5, with TRBD2 matching 8 bases. From germline, CDR1 is SGHVS and CDR2 FQNEAQ. Trimming cost V 7 bases and J 1 base; bases outside gene matches: 5. The CDR3 sequence is 14 residues long. The CDR3, as DNA: TGTGCCAGCACCAGTAGCGGGATCCAAGAGACCCAGTACTTC. Amino acid sequence: CASTSSGIQETQYF.

The rearrangement links TRBV20-1 to TRBJ2-7, with 8 bases matching TRBD2. The CDR3 spans 14 residues. The V and J ends lost 0 bases and 6 bases, in that order; junction bases with no gene match: 7. Germline CDR1 is DFQATT and CDR2 is SNEGSKA (reference sequence). The CDR3 DNA sequence: TGCAGTGCTAGAGAGCCAGCGGGAGTGGTCGAGCAGTACTTC. Its translation: CSAREPAGVVEQYF.

CDR3 DNA: TGCGCCAGTAACCCCCGGCCGGGGGCCCGGGATACCCAGTACTTC. The encoded protein is CASNPRPGARDTQYF. The rearrangement uses TRBV5-1 and TRBJ2-5; D tentatively reads TRBD1 or TRBD2 (6 bases each). CDR3 length equals 15 residues. The germline gives CDR1 SGHRS, CDR2 YFSETQ. V was cut by 8 bases and J by 8 bases, with 25 bases left in between.

This clone occurred many times. V is TRBV27 and J is TRBJ2-2, with D possibly TRBD2 on 6 matching bases. Germline V CDR1 and CDR2: MNHEY, SMNVEV (reference sequence). This CDR3 contains 12 residues. Trimming stripped 7 bases from V and 7 bases from J, with 10 bases between. Here the CDR3 DNA reads TGTGCCAGCACCATGGGGGGCGGGGAGCTGTTTTTT. Amino acid sequence: CASTMGGGELFF.

This chain links TRBV6-1 with TRBJ2-7; unclear D gene. Trimming cost V 2 bases and J 1 base, with 6 bases left between them. The CDR3 covers 13 residues. Germline V gene sequence: CDR1 MNHNS, CDR2 SASEGT. This CDR3 is CASSESPSYEQYF. CDR3 DNA: TGTGCCAGCAGTGAATCGCCATCCTACGAGCAGTACTTC.

This clone was observed many times. This rearrangement joins TRBV5-4 to TRBJ1-4, with D perhaps TRBD1 (5 bases). The CDR3 extends over 15 amino acids. Germline V lookup: CDR1 SGHNT, CDR2 YYREEE (reference sequence). V lost 4 bases and J lost 5, with 15 bases in between. DNA for the CDR3: TGTGCCAGCAGCCCACCTGGGGGGGAGAATGAAAAACTGTTTTTT. Its translation: CASSPPGGENEKLFF. Variable domain in full (rest from reference TRBV5-4 and TRBJ1-4): ETGVTQSPTHLIKTRGQQVTLRCSSQSGHNTVSWYQQALGQGPQFIFQYYREEENGRGNFPPRFSGLQFPNYSSELNVNALELDDSALYLCASSPPGGENEKLFFGSGTQLSVL.

This clone appeared many times. This sequence joins TRBV6-1 and TRBJ1-6; tentative D call: TRBD1 (5 bases). Germline lookup yields CDR1 MNHNS and CDR2 SASEGT. CDR3 size: 13 residues. V shed 6 bases and J shed 10 bases, with 13 bases lying between them. The CDR3 spells CASRGEGMSPLHF. CDR3 in DNA: TGTGCCAGCAGGGGGGAGGGGATGTCACCCCTCCACTTT.